This T cell receptor (beta chain) came from a study of Graves' ophthalmopathy and Graves' hyperthyroidism (dated by TCRdb to about 2018). Background for the entire study: Peripheral blood was collected before any treatment was given, at the time of initial diagnosis. The study used TCR beta repertoire signatures to distinguish Graves' ophthalmopathy from Graves' hyperthyroidism and to predict progression to ophthalmopathy. In total, approximately 140 blood samples were TCR-sequenced: approximately 42 ophthalmopathy, some 75 hyperthyroidism and some 17 hyperthyroidism-to-ophthalmopathy patients. To explore V-J signatures that distinguish ophthalmopathy from hyperthyroidism, a discovery set of around 100 patients was enrolled, made up of around 40 with ophthalmopathy and fewer than 60 with stable hyperthyroidism. The independent validation cohort included some 19 hyperthyroidism patients plus 17 patients who later progressed from hyperthyroidism to ophthalmopathy. In roughly six hyperthyroidism patients, the T-cell repertoires found in thyroid tissue were compared with those found in blood. Following sampling, methimazole starting at 30 mg daily was administered to hyperthyroidism patients, and high-dose intravenous methylprednisolone was administered to ophthalmopathy patients. The 75 to 100 discovery patients were divided at random into training and test sets in a 7:3 ratio.

This clonotype was found a few times. There is no known antigen for this receptor. Base qualities are missing; no much larger clone stands one base away. For repertoire sequencing, TCR beta CDR3 regions were amplified from RNA transcripts. The first round of RT-PCR was done with HTBI primers and the Qiagen OneStep RT-PCR kit, and was followed by a second round of multiplex PCR, then size selection and purification. The libraries underwent paired-end sequencing with 100 bp reads on an Illumina HiSeq2000. In the paper's pipeline: SOAPnuke was used for read processing, and reads with adapters, uncalled bases, a mean Phred below 15, or no exact constant-primer or identifier match were discarded. High-quality paired reads were merged with COPE v1.2.5. Unique nucleotide sequences were defined as clonotypes and aligned to IMGT TRB V, D and J references using MiTCR v1.1. Analysis was restricted to V-J combinations with a frequency above 0.0001, which covered 99.2% of repertoires. A TCR clonal expansion and chaos score per V-J combination was defined as the ratio of F50 clonal expansion to chaos observed in the TCRdist matrix. Welch's t-statistics and random forest were used to narrow the features down to over ten V-J combinations, which were then fed into a naive Bayes classifier. The Morisita-Horn index was used to measure how similar the thyroid and blood repertoires were. In-frame beta chains were kept once TCRdb had trimmed the public reads at Q25 with fastp and called clones with MiXCR. Here each entry gathers all rows of one CDR3 protein and keeps the most common genes and DNA. The V and J calls, along with clone size, are taken from TCRdb and not from the paper's own processing. The sample table records just over 600,000 distinct CDR3 sequences; 22% of these occur just once. The ten largest clonotypes hold 7.1% of the sample.

The study at large found these results: Sample size was not statistically predetermined, and group allocation was not concealed from the investigators. In cross-validation, the 13-signature model distinguished ophthalmopathy from stable hyperthyroidism with less than 90% sensitivity and 81.08% specificity, while in the test set the corresponding values were 80% and 75%. Most expanded thyroid clonotypes with frequency above 0.001 were also detected in blood, suggesting blood repertoires may reflect the thyroid immune response. In validation, the model predicted ophthalmopathy progression with roughly 68% sensitivity and roughly 72% specificity; some 13 predicted patients were CT-confirmed with GO in a median of approximately 6.5 months.

Stable hyperthyroidism was defined as no progression to ophthalmopathy within 18 months of follow-up. Patients with hyperthyroidism were aged 18 to 65 years, had been newly diagnosed, and had a disease duration of less than 2 months. Patients were excluded if they had other autoimmune diseases, uncontrolled infections, pregnancy or lactation. Diagnosis relied on clinical symptoms, serum thyroxine, TRAb, thyroid ultrasound and orbital computed tomography. Using Ficoll-Paque density gradient centrifugation, PBMCs were isolated from 10 ml of fresh peripheral blood. Trizol reagent was used to extract the total RNA, and its quality was then checked on an Agilent 2100 Bioanalyzer. From the cysteine up to the phenylalanine, the CDR3 has a length of 16 residues. Just CDR3 DNA is preserved here, 48 bases in frame from base 1. CDR1 and CDR2 were assigned from the germline V gene (reference sequence) as SEHNR and FQNEAQ. For this chain, trimming is 1 base at the V end and 0 bases at the J end, and the number of junction bases without a gene match is 3.

The sequence was obtained from a woman between 18 and 29 years old with stable Graves' hyperthyroidism. Some clones in this sample may be carry-over from other donors' samples. Donor details come from another sample of the same person, matched by shared clones. Source material: peripheral blood. The chain is made from TRBV7-9 and TRBJ2-7, with TRBD2 matching 10 junction bases. The DNA is as follows: TGTGCCAGCAGCTTAGAGACTAGCGGGCGCTCCTACGAGCAGTACTTC. Protein translation: CASSLETSGRSYEQYF.